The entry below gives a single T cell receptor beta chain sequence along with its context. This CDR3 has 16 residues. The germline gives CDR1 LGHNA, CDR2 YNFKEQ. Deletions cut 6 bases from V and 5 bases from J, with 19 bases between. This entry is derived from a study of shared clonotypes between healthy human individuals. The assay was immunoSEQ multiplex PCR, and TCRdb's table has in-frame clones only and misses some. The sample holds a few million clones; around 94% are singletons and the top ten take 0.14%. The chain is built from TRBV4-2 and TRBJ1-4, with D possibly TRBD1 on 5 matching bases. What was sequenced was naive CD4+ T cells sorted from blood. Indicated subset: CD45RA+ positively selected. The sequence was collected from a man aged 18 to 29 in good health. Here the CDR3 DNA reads TGTGCCAGCAGTCCCCCGGGGCAGGGCGGGAATGAAAAACTGTTTTTT. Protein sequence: CASSPPGQGGNEKLFF.